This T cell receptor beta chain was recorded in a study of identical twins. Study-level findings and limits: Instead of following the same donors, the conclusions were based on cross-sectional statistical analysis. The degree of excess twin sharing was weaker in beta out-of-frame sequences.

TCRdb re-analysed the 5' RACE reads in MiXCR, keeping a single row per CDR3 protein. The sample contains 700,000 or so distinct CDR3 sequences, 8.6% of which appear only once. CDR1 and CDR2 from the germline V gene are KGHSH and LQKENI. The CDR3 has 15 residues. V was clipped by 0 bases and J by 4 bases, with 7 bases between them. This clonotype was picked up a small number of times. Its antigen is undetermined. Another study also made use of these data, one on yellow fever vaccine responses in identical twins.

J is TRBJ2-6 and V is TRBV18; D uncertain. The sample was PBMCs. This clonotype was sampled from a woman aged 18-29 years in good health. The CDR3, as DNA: TGTGCCAGCTCACCACCCCGAAAAGGGGCCAACGTCCTGACTTTC. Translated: CASSPPRKGANVLTF.